This T cell receptor beta chain is from a study of blood T cell repertoires in COVID-19 (dated by TCRdb to about 2020). About the investigation overall: Samples from collaborators originated in the United States, Italy and Spain and spanned both the acute and convalescent phases of COVID-19. The material from the prospective study consisted of cDNA or gDNA derived from T cells, B-cell-depleted T cells, or PBMCs. Deeply sampled blood TCRbeta repertoires from subjects exposed to, actively infected with, or recovered from COVID-19 were included in the dataset. The repertoires were released in a freely available public database intended as a resource for research on the immune response to SARS-CoV-2. The samples were drawn from two sources: the first 160 participants of the ongoing ImmuneRACE study, and 1,000 to 1,500 subjects contributed by 6 global collaborators. Sample metadata almost always included a de-identified subject ID, COVID-19 status, age in years and sex. HLA class I and class II types, where available, came from metadata supplied by the sample provider rather than from assay-based typing. General findings and caveats noted by the study authors: How much clinical and demographic metadata was included differed by source and by participant, and the metadata was provided uncurated.

About this clone itself: What this receptor recognizes is not known. One base away there is no much larger clone; base qualities are not given.

CDR1 and CDR2, looked up from the germline V gene, are SGHTA and FQGNSA. The CDR3, from cysteine to phenylalanine, totals 15 residues. This entry keeps only the CDR3 DNA: 45 bases, framed from base 1. V and J are truncated by 5 bases and 8 bases respectively, leaving an intervening sequence of 16 bases. TCRbeta CDR3 regions were amplified from genomic DNA by means of the immunoSEQ Assay, a bias-controlled multiplex PCR. The study's own analysis went as follows. Nucleated cell counts per sample were estimated from amplification of reference gene primers within the assay. Sequence reads were collapsed and filtered to measure the absolute abundance of every unique TCRbeta CDR3 rearrangement. Productive Simpson clonality was computed per sample as the square root of Simpson's diversity index over productive rearrangements. TCRdb holds this immuneACCESS table with in-frame rearrangements only. Some clones are missing; in checked studies, unresolved V genes explain under half, and the rest has no known cause. That table gives V, J and clone size, and the DNA gave D and trimming. This sample is represented by 250,000 to 300,000 clones; about 86% of them were singletons. Of the sample, 3.6% falls within the top ten clones.

Collaborating institutions collected whole blood in K2EDTA tubes following their own protocols. Collaborator samples were shipped for TCRbeta analysis as frozen whole blood, isolated PBMCs, or DNA extracted from either sample type. Rearrangement joined TRBV7-2 to TRBJ1-6; no D gene call is confident. What was sequenced was peripheral blood. The clonotype originates from a man in his late teens or twenties with active or convalescent COVID-19. The nucleotide sequence is given as TGTGCCAGCAGCCCGATGCTGATGCGGGATTCACCCCTCCACTTT. It codes for CASSPMLMRDSPLHF.